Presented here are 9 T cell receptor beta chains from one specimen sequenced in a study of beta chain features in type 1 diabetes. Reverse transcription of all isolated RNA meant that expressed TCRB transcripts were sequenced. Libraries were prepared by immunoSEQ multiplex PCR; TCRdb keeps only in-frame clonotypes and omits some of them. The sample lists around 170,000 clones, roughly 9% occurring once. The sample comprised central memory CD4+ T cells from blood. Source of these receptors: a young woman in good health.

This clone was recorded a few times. CDR3 sequence: CASSYVQGAGYEQYF. The CDR3 region has the DNA TGTGCCAGCAGTTACGTCCAGGGGGCGGGGTACGAGCAGTACTTC. This chain uses TRBV6-6 with TRBJ2-7; TRBD1 matches at 8 bases. Germline assignment: CDR1 MNHNY and CDR2 SVGAGI (reference sequence). Trimming cost V 2 bases and J 4 bases; bases outside gene matches: 7. The length of the CDR3 is 15 residues.

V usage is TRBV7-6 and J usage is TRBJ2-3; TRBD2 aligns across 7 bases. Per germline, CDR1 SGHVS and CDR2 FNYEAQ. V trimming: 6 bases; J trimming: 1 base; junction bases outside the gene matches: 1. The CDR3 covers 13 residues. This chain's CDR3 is CASRAGGTDTQYF. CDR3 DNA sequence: TGTGCCAGCAGGGCGGGGGGCACAGATACGCAGTATTTT.

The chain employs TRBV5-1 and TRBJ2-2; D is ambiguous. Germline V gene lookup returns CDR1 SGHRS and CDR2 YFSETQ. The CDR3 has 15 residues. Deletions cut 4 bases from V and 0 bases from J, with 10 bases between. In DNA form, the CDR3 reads TGCGCCAGCAGCCCGACTTCTCCGAACACCGGGGAGCTGTTTTTT. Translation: CASSPTSPNTGELFF. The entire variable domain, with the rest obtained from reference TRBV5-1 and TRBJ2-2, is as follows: KAGVTQTPRYLIKTRGQQVTLSCSPISGHRSVSWYQQTPGQGLQFLFEYFSETQRNKGNFPGRFSGRQFSNSRSEMNVSTLELGDSALYLCASSPTSPNTGELFFGEGSRLTVL.

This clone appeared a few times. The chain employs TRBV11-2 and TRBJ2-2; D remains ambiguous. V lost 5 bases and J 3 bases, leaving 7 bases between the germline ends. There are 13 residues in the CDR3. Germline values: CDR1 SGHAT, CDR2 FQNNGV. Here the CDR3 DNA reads TGTGCCAGCAGCCAACAGTACACCGGGGAGCTGTTTTTT. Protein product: CASSQQYTGELFF.

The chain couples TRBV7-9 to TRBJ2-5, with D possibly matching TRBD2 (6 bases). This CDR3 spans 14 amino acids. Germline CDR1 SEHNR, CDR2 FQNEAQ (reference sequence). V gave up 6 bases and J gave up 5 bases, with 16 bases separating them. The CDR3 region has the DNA TGTGCCAGCAGTTCCCTGACTAGTAGGGAGACCCAGTACTTC. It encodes CASSSLTSRETQYF.

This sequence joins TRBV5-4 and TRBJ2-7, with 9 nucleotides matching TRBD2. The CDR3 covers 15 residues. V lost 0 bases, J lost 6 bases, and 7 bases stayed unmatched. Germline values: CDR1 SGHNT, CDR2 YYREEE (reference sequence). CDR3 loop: CASSLVVSGSREQYF. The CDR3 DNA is TGTGCCAGCAGCTTGGTGGTTAGCGGGAGCCGCGAGCAGTACTTC.

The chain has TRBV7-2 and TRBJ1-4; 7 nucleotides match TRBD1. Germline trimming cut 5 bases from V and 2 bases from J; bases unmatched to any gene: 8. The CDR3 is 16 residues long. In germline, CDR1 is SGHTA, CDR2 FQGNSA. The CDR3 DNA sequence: TGTGCCAGCAGCCCGGATACAGGGGCCACTAATGAAAAACTGTTTTTT. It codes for CASSPDTGATNEKLFF.

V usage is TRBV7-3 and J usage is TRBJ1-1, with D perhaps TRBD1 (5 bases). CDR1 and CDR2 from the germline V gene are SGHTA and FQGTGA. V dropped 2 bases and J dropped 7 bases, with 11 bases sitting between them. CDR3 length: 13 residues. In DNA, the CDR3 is TGTGCCAGCAGCTTATTTCAGGGCGTTGAAGCTTTCTTT. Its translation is CASSLFQGVEAFF.

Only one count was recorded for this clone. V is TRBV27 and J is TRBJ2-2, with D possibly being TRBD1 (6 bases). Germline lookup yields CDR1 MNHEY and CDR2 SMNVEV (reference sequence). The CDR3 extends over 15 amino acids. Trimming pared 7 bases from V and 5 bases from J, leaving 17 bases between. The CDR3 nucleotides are TGTGCCAGCACCCTAGACAGGATGCAGACCGGGGAGCTGTTTTTT. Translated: CASTLDRMQTGELFF.